These T cell receptor beta chains were read from a single sample in a study of T cell responses to AZD1222 COVID-19 vaccine. Clones were read by immunoSEQ multiplex PCR, and TCRdb kept only the in-frame ones, dropping some. The profile shows around 270,000 clones, around 92% of them singletons. The sample consisted of peripheral blood, taken 28 days after the second AZD1222 dose. The receptor source for this set is an adult who received the AZD1222 COVID-19 vaccine. Each CDR3 is given with its conserved first and last residue. Fields, in order: V gene, J gene, clone size, CDR3 length, D gene, CDR3 DNA, CDR3 protein. D genes are given only for firm matches. Expanded clones get a size class; other rows say once, few or many, or leave the size out.

TRBV3-1/TRBV3-2	TRBJ2-3	NA	16	TRBD2	TGTGCCAGCAGCCTCCGCGGGGGTGAACTCACAGATACGCAGTATTTT	CASSLRGGELTDTQYF
TRBV27	TRBJ2-7	NA	14	TRBD2	TGTGCCAGCAGTCCACTAGCGGGGCCCTACGAGCAGTACTTC	CASSPLAGPYEQYF
TRBV10-3	TRBJ2-7	NA	11	NA	TGTGCCATCAGTGGAGGGTACGAGCAGTACTTC	CAISGGYEQYF
TRBV5-4	TRBJ1-5	NA	14	NA	TGTGCCAGCAGCTTGGACAGGGACAATCAGCCCCAGCATTTT	CASSLDRDNQPQHF
TRBV15	TRBJ2-7	NA	15	NA	TGTGCCACCAGCAGAGATCGGGGGCGTGCCTACGAGCAGTACTTC	CATSRDRGRAYEQYF
TRBV28	TRBJ1-5	NA	13	NA	TGTGCCAGCAGGACGGGGAGCAATCAGCCCCAGCATTTT	CASRTGSNQPQHF
TRBV12-3/TRBV12-4	TRBJ2-7	NA	13	NA	TGTGCCAGCAGTCTCTCATTGGGGTACGAGCAGTACTTC	CASSLSLGYEQYF
TRBV6-5	TRBJ1-1	NA	15	NA	TGTGCCAGCAGTACACAACGCGGCCAGAACACTGAAGCTTTCTTT	CASSTQRGQNTEAFF
TRBV7-2	TRBJ2-1	NA	14	NA	TGTGCCAGCAGCTTAGACGTTTCCTACAATGAGCAGTTCTTC	CASSLDVSYNEQFF
TRBV27	TRBJ2-3	NA	15	TRBD1	TGTGCCAGCAGTTTAACACAGGGGGTCACAGATACGCAGTATTTT	CASSLTQGVTDTQYF
TRBV2	TRBJ1-6	once	12	NA	TGTGCCAGCAGTGGCCACAATTCACCCCTCCACTTT	CASSGHNSPLHF
TRBV3-1/TRBV3-2	TRBJ2-7	many	15	TRBD2	TGTGCCAGCAGCCAAGGTCCAGCGGGGGAAAACGAGCAGTACTTC	CASSQGPAGENEQYF
TRBV10-3	TRBJ1-3	once	15	TRBD1	TGTGCCATCAGTTCCGCCCGGGACAGCGGAAACACCATATATTTT	CAISSARDSGNTIYF
TRBV5-1	TRBJ2-1	NA	15	NA	TGCGCCAGCAGCCCTCTCGGGCAAAGCTACAATGAGCAGTTCTTC	CASSPLGQSYNEQFF
TRBV4-3	TRBJ1-1	NA	14	NA	TGCGCCAGCAGCCAAGGTCAGGTGAACACTGAAGCTTTCTTT	CASSQGQVNTEAFF
TRBV9	TRBJ1-1	NA	14	NA	TGTGCCAGCAGTCTGGCCCCAATGAACACTGAAGCTTTCTTT	CASSLAPMNTEAFF
TRBV12-3/TRBV12-4	TRBJ1-1	NA	12	NA	TGTGCCAGCATGCCTAGGAAGCATGGGGCTTTCTTT	CASMPRKHGAFF
TRBV30	TRBJ1-5	NA	14	NA	TGTGCCTGGAGCGCCGGGACACTGAATCAGCCCCAGCATTTT	CAWSAGTLNQPQHF
TRBV10-3	TRBJ1-2	NA	17	NA	TGTGCCATCAGTACCCGAGGTTATCAGGGGAGAGACTATGGCTACACCTTC	CAISTRGYQGRDYGYTF
TRBV3-1/TRBV3-2	TRBJ2-2	NA	13	NA	TGTGCCAGCACCAGACTAGTCGTCGGGGAGCTGTTTTTT	CASTRLVVGELFF
TRBV29-1	TRBJ2-5	NA	14	NA	TGCAGCGTTGATTCCAGACAGCTCCAAGAGACCCAGTACTTC	CSVDSRQLQETQYF
TRBV9	TRBJ1-4	NA	15	NA	TGTGCCAGCAGCCCGTGGAAGGGGGGCAATGAAAAACTGTTTTTT	CASSPWKGGNEKLFF
TRBV9	TRBJ2-1	NA	14	NA	TGTGCCAGCAGCTCCGGGGATCGGGAAAATGAGCAGTTCTTC	CASSSGDRENEQFF
TRBV9	TRBJ1-6	NA	15	NA	TGTGCCAGCAGCGTAGATATGGCGGGGAATTCACCCCTCCACTTT	CASSVDMAGNSPLHF
TRBV6-5	TRBJ1-1	NA	14	NA	TGTGCCAGCAGATTCCAGGGGAGGAACACTGAAGCTTTCTTT	CASRFQGRNTEAFF
TRBV19	TRBJ1-1	once	12	NA	TGTGACAGGTTGACCATGAACACTGAAGCTTTCTTT	CDRLTMNTEAFF
TRBV6-5	TRBJ1-2	NA	12	NA	TGTGCCAGCAGCGGAACCCGCCGTGGCTACACCTTC	CASSGTRRGYTF
TRBV27	TRBJ1-2	once	14	TRBD1	TGTGCCAGCAGGACAGGGGCGCAAAACTATGGCTACACCTTC	CASRTGAQNYGYTF
TRBV5-1	TRBJ2-3	once	15	TRBD1	TGCGCCAGCAGCCAGGGACAAGGGGGCGTCGATACGCAGTATTTT	CASSQGQGGVDTQYF
TRBV10-3	TRBJ1-1	NA	12	TRBD1	TGTGCCATCGCTCAGGGGGGGACTGAAGCTTTCTTT	CAIAQGGTEAFF
TRBV7-9	TRBJ2-7	NA	14	NA	TGTGCCAGCAGCCCCGACGGGGCGGCCTACGAGCAGTACTTC	CASSPDGAAYEQYF
TRBV12-3/TRBV12-4	TRBJ1-5	NA	13	NA	TGTGCCAGCAGTGGGAACAGCGGCCAGCCCCAGCATTTT	CASSGNSGQPQHF
TRBV5-1	TRBJ2-2	NA	16	NA	TGCGCCAGCAGCTTGCGCCGGGCCCGGGGCACCGGGGAGCTGTTTTTT	CASSLRRARGTGELFF
TRBV28	TRBJ1-4	NA	14	TRBD1	TGTGCCAGCAGTTTCTGGACAGGAGGCGAAAAACTGTTTTTT	CASSFWTGGEKLFF
TRBV11-3	TRBJ1-1	NA	14	TRBD1	TGTGCCAGCAGCTTACAGGGGGGAGACACTGAAGCTTTCTTT	CASSLQGGDTEAFF
TRBV5-1	TRBJ1-5	NA	13	NA	TGCGCCAGCAGCTTGGATTGGAATCAGCCCCAGCATTTT	CASSLDWNQPQHF
TRBV5-6	TRBJ2-5	NA	15	NA	TGTGCCAGCACCTCTGGGAGGGGGGGCCGAGAGACCCAGTACTTC	CASTSGRGGRETQYF
TRBV30	TRBJ1-3	NA	14	TRBD1	TGTGCCTGGAGTATCATAGGGGGCGGAAACACCATATATTTT	CAWSIIGGGNTIYF
TRBV18	TRBJ1-3	NA	15	NA	TGTGCCAGCTCAGCGGGGCGAGACTCTGGAAACACCATATATTTT	CASSAGRDSGNTIYF
TRBV28	TRBJ2-1	NA	15	NA	TGTGCCAGCAGTTTAGCTCAGGGGGGTTGGAATGAGCAGTTCTTC	CASSLAQGGWNEQFF
TRBV11-3	TRBJ2-1	NA	15	TRBD1	TGTGCCAGCAGCACGGGGACAGGGAAGTACAATGAGCAGTTCTTC	CASSTGTGKYNEQFF
TRBV5-1	TRBJ1-1	NA	14	NA	TGCGCCAGCAGCTTGGACGGTTCGAACACTGAAGCTTTCTTT	CASSLDGSNTEAFF
TRBV15	TRBJ2-1	NA	13	NA	TGTGCCACCAGCAGAGCCGGGGACGGTGAGCAGTTCTTC	CATSRAGDGEQFF
TRBV2	TRBJ2-3	NA	19	TRBD2	TGTGCCAGCAGTGAAGGGGAGTCTAGCGGGGTGCAACCGAGGGATACGCAGTATTTT	CASSEGESSGVQPRDTQYF
TRBV6-5	TRBJ1-5	NA	16	NA	TGTGCCAGCAGTTCTGCCAAGAAGGGAGGAAATCAGCCCCAGCATTTT	CASSSAKKGGNQPQHF
TRBV9	TRBJ2-7	NA	14	NA	TGTGCCAGCAGCGTAGCTCCTGAAGCCTACGAGCAGTACTTC	CASSVAPEAYEQYF
TRBV4-1	TRBJ2-5	once	13	NA	TGCGCCAGCAGCCAAGGGACCCAAGAGACCCAGTACTTC	CASSQGTQETQYF
TRBV18	TRBJ2-3	NA	16	NA	TGTGCCAGCTCATCGACCACGGATTATAGCACAGATACGCAGTATTTT	CASSSTTDYSTDTQYF
TRBV5-6	TRBJ2-7	NA	15	NA	TGTGCCAGCAGCTTGTTGTGGGGGGATACCTACGAGCAGTACTTC	CASSLLWGDTYEQYF
TRBV24-1	TRBJ1-2	NA	15	TRBD1	TGTGCCACCAGTGACGGAGTAGGGGGCCGATATGGCTACACCTTC	CATSDGVGGRYGYTF